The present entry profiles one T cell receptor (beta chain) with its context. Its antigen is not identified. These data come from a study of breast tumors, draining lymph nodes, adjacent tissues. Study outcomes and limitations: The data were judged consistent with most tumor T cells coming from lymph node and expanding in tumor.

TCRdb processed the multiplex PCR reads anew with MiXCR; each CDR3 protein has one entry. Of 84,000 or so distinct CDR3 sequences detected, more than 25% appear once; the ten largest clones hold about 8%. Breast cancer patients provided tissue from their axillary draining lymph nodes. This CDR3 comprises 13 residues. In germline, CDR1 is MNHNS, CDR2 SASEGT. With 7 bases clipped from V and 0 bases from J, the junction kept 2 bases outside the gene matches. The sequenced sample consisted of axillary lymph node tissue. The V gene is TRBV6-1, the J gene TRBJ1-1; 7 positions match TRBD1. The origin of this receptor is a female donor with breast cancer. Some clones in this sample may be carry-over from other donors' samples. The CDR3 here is CASMDRMNTEAFF. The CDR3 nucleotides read TGTGCCAGCATGGACAGGATGAACACTGAAGCTTTCTTT.